Below, 8 T cell receptor beta chains from the same sample are listed, as sequenced in a study of cytomegalovirus exposure and HLA in healthy donors. Primers included in the PCR were 60 Vbeta and 13 Jbeta primers. Libraries were prepared by immunoSEQ multiplex PCR; TCRdb keeps only in-frame clonotypes and omits some of them. The listing records 95,000 to 110,000 clones. Source material: PBMCs. The receptor source for this set is a man between 40 and 49 years old in good health and CMV-seronegative.

The rearrangement joins TRBV5-1 to TRBJ2-5; 8 nucleotides align to TRBD1. Trimming at V came to 4 bases and at J to 4 bases, leaving 9 bases not matched to a gene. Germline V CDR1 and CDR2: SGHRS, YFSETQ. This CDR3 contains 15 residues. The CDR3 sequence is CASSTASGGRETQYF. DNA for the CDR3: TGCGCCAGCAGCACCGCCTCAGGGGGCAGAGAGACCCAGTACTTC.

The gene calls are TRBV2 and TRBJ1-2, with a possible D match to TRBD1 (5 bases). This CDR3 has 11 amino acids. Germline CDR1 SNHLY, CDR2 FYNNEI. V shed 4 bases and J shed 10 bases, with 10 bases lying between them. The CDR3 reads CASSARDFYTF. CDR3 in DNA: TGTGCCAGCAGTGCGAGGGACTTCTACACCTTC.

The chain uses TRBV18 and TRBJ1-4, with 7 bases lining up with TRBD1. There are 13 residues in the CDR3. Germline trimming cut 4 bases from V and 5 bases from J; bases unmatched to any gene: 1. From germline, CDR1 is KGHSH and CDR2 LQKENI. The CDR3 nucleotides read TGTGCCAGCTCACGGGGACAGAATGAAAAACTGTTTTTT. It translates to CASSRGQNEKLFF.

This chain links TRBV10-3 with TRBJ1-2; TRBD1 might be the D (5 bases). The germline gives CDR1 ENHRY, CDR2 SYGVKD. Trimming removed 10 bases at V and 0 bases at J, with 27 bases between. CDR3 length: 18 residues. The CDR3 DNA sequence: TGTGCCAGCTTCGGGGGGGGGAATAGTATCCCGACTAACTATGGCTACACCTTC. This gives the protein CASFGGGNSIPTNYGYTF.

V usage is TRBV13 and J usage is TRBJ2-3; perhaps TRBD1 as D (5 bases). The CDR3 runs to 13 residues. Trimming shortened V by 4 bases and J by 3 bases, and 8 bases separated the two germline ends. Looked up from germline, CDR1 is PRHDT and CDR2 is FYEKMQ (reference sequence). CDR3 sequence reads: CASSSSGTDTQYF. The CDR3 region has the DNA TGTGCCAGCAGCTCCTCAGGGACAGATACGCAGTATTTT.

The chain couples TRBV2 to TRBJ2-7, with D hard to call. The germline V gene has CDR1 SNHLY and CDR2 FYNNEI. Trimming removed 9 bases from V and 5 bases from J, with 14 bases in between. CDR3 length equals 12 residues. CDR3 DNA: TGTGCCAGTGGGCCCTCAGGCCACGAGCAGTACTTC. Translating gives CASGPSGHEQYF.

V usage is TRBV4-2 and J usage is TRBJ1-1; 7 positions match TRBD1. This CDR3 has 20 amino acids. Germline V gene lookup returns CDR1 LGHNA and CDR2 YNFKEQ. V lost 5 bases, J lost 0 bases, and 21 bases stayed unmatched. The DNA for the CDR3 is TGTGCCAGCAGCTCTCGTCTAACCGGGACAGAGAAAATCATGAACACTGAAGCTTTCTTT. This codes for CASSSRLTGTEKIMNTEAFF.

V gene TRBV7-6 combines with J gene TRBJ2-7; TRBD1 matches at 10 bases. Germline loops: CDR1 SGHVS, CDR2 FNYEAQ. Trimming removed 1 base from V and 4 bases from J; junction bases left unmatched: 1. This CDR3 comprises 14 residues. CDR3 loop: CASSLGQGAYEQYF. CDR3 sequence (DNA): TGTGCCAGCAGCTTAGGACAGGGGGCTTACGAGCAGTACTTC.